Sequencing of this T cell receptor beta chain was carried out in a study of blood T cell repertoires in COVID-19. Study at large: Acute and convalescent COVID-19 samples came from the United States, Italy and Spain. The analysed material was cDNA or gDNA that came from T cells, B-cell-depleted T cells, or PBMCs.

In the original workflow: Amplified reference gene primers provided the basis for estimating nucleated cell counts. The assay was immunoSEQ multiplex PCR, and TCRdb's table has in-frame clones only and misses some. V, J and clone size reflect that table, while D and trimming were determined from the DNA. The sample has some 150,000 clones, more than 75% seen once. The germline V and J ends were trimmed by 5 bases and 1 base, with 9 bases remaining between them. From germline, CDR1 is MNHEY and CDR2 SVGEGT. The CDR3 has 14 amino acids. This clonotype was obtained from a man in his fifties with active COVID-19. The chain is built from TRBV6-2 or TRBV6-3 and TRBJ1-3; the D is unclear. Sequences were obtained from peripheral blood. CDR3 sequence reads: CASSTVGSGNTIYF. In DNA form, the CDR3 reads TGTGCCAGCAGTACCGTCGGGTCTGGAAACACCATATATTTT.